The 23 T cell receptor beta chains listed next were all sequenced from one sample in a study of blood T cells in healthy people across ages. A second PCR, run for roughly 7 to 11 cycles, used a sample-barcoded 5' primer plus a J-beta primer mix. TCRdb itself ran the 5' RACE reads through MiXCR, one entry per CDR3 protein. The sample includes 650,000 to 1,000,000 distinct CDR3 sequences, around 36% of them seen just once. The sample was blood. These receptors were taken from a man between 18 and 35 years old in good health.

J is TRBJ2-4 and V is TRBV7-2, with D possibly being TRBD1 or TRBD2 (5 bases each). In germline, CDR1 is SGHTA, CDR2 FQGNSA. The CDR3 consists of 15 residues. The V end lost 4 bases, the J end lost 1 base, and 11 bases lay between the germline ends. This chain's CDR3 is CASSSDSGAKNIQYF. DNA for the CDR3: TGTGCCAGCAGCTCAGACAGCGGCGCCAAAAACATTCAGTACTTC.

This clonotype was seen ten or more times. The rearrangement uses TRBV20-1 and TRBJ2-4, with a weak D call TRBD2 (5 bases). Germline values: CDR1 DFQATT, CDR2 SNEGSKA (reference sequence). This CDR3 region has 14 residues. The CDR3 spells CSAGQTGSKNIQYF. CDR3 nucleotides: TGCAGCGCGGGCCAGACGGGGTCCAAAAACATTCAGTACTTC.

This clonotype appeared a single time. The chain couples TRBV27 to TRBJ1-5, with D unresolved. Per germline, CDR1 MNHEY and CDR2 SMNVEV (reference sequence). V gave up 6 bases and J gave up 3 bases, with 15 bases separating them. The CDR3 totals 15 residues. CDR3 loop: CASSLESAFNQPQHF. The CDR3 DNA is TGTGCCAGCAGCCTAGAGTCGGCGTTCAATCAGCCCCAGCATTTT.

In its sample, this clonotype was seen many times. The chain links TRBV12-3 or TRBV12-4 to TRBJ1-5; a possible D gene is TRBD1 (5 bases). The CDR3 has 14 amino acids. Trimming removed 3 bases at V and 1 base at J, with 7 bases between. This CDR3 reads CASSFRDSNQPQHF. The CDR3 DNA is TGTGCCAGCAGTTTTAGGGACAGCAATCAGCCCCAGCATTTT.

DNA for the CDR3: TGCAGTGCTGTTCAGCTCCGGGACAGGGCTGGTGAGCAGTACTTC. Its translation: CSAVQLRDRAGEQYF. The chain couples TRBV20-1 to TRBJ2-7; 9 bases map to TRBD1. Per germline, CDR1 DFQATT and CDR2 SNEGSKA (reference sequence). The CDR3 runs 15 residues. V dropped 5 bases and J dropped 7; count of bases not matched to a gene: 15.

This clonotype was seen many times. The chain joins TRBV4-2 to TRBJ2-1, with TRBD2 matching 11 bases. This CDR3 comprises 15 residues. Trimming cost V 0 bases and J 6 bases; bases outside gene matches: 1. Germline loops: CDR1 LGHNA, CDR2 YNFKEQ. The CDR3 nucleotides are TGTGCCAGCAGCCAAGAACTAGCGGGGGTCAATGAGCAGTTCTTC. It codes for CASSQELAGVNEQFF.

The chain carries TRBV10-3 and TRBJ2-7, with TRBD2 identical over 9 bases. The V gene end was trimmed by 5 bases and the J gene end by 3 bases; junction bases not matched to a gene: 8. Germline V gene lookup returns CDR1 ENHRY and CDR2 SYGVKD. This CDR3 region has 15 residues. CDR3 coding DNA: TGTGCCATCAGTCCGGGACTAGCCAGTGACTACGAGCAGTACTTC. Translation: CAISPGLASDYEQYF.

This clonotype was seen more than once but under ten times. The chain couples TRBV4-2 to TRBJ2-5; tentatively, D is TRBD1 or TRBD2 (5 bases each). This CDR3 spans 17 amino acids. The V end lost 2 bases, the J end lost 2 bases, and 18 bases lay between the germline ends. Germline V gene lookup returns CDR1 LGHNA and CDR2 YNFKEQ. The DNA of the CDR3 is TGTGCCAGCAGCCAAAGGGGCCGGGACGCAGAGCAAGAGACCCAGTACTTC. Protein: CASSQRGRDAEQETQYF.

In its sample, this clonotype was seen once. A junction boundary mismatches the germline segment, possibly from a read error. The chain is built from TRBV29-1 and TRBJ2-7; 10 bases fit TRBD2. CDR1 is SQVTM, CDR2 ANQGSEA, per germline. This CDR3 comprises 13 residues. The CDR3 protein is CGVISGGIYEQYF. In DNA, the CDR3 is TGCGGCGTGATTAGCGGGGGGATCTACGAGCAGTACTTC.

This clonotype was counted a few times. This chain connects TRBV20-1 to TRBJ1-1, with 8 bases matching TRBD1. This CDR3 spans 15 amino acids. J gave up 5 bases and V 6 bases, and 14 bases lay outside the gene matches. Germline CDR1 DFQATT, CDR2 SNEGSKA (reference sequence). The CDR3 loop reads CSATPVTGDLTEAFF. CDR3 bases: TGCAGTGCGACCCCCGTGACAGGGGATTTGACTGAAGCTTTCTTT.

This clonotype was counted a few times. The chain is built from TRBV14 and TRBJ2-1; D gene uncertain. CDR1 SGHDN and CDR2 FVKESK come from the germline V gene. Deletions cut 4 bases from V and 4 bases from J, with 14 bases between. The CDR3 is 15 amino acids. The CDR3 is CASSLLLRGYNEQFF. As DNA, the CDR3 is TGTGCCAGCAGCCTCCTTCTCCGTGGGTACAATGAGCAGTTCTTC.

The V call is TRBV7-9, the J call TRBJ2-1; D ambiguous. Germline CDR1 SEHNR, CDR2 FQNEAQ (reference sequence). Trimming took off 5 bases at V and 0 bases at J, with 11 bases between the two ends. This CDR3 has 15 residues. For the CDR3, the DNA is TGTGCCAGCAGCCCCCCACCGAGCTCCTACAATGAGCAGTTCTTC. This encodes CASSPPPSSYNEQFF. The complete variable domain, with remaining parts taken from reference TRBV7-9 and TRBJ2-1, reads DTGVSQNPRHKITKRGQNVTFRCDPISEHNRLYWYRQTLGQGPEFLTYFQNEAQLEKSRLLSDRFSAERPKGSFSTLEIQRTEQGDSAMYLCASSPPPSSYNEQFFGPGTRLTVL.

Written as DNA, the CDR3 is TGTGCCAGCAGCCCGGGACTAGCCCCCTACAATGAGCAGTACTTC. It specifies CASSPGLAPYNEQYF. This chain uses TRBV7-3 with TRBJ2-1; 9 nucleotides line up with TRBD2. The J call may be incorrect, as the DNA end agrees better with TRBJ2-7. The CDR3 covers 15 residues. Germline V lookup: CDR1 SGHTA, CDR2 FQGTGA.

The chain uses TRBV20-1 and TRBJ2-2; D might be TRBD1 (6 bases). Looked up from germline, CDR1 is DFQATT and CDR2 is SNEGSKA (reference sequence). Between the trimmed V and J ends, which lost 6 bases and 6 bases, there was a span of 14 bases. The CDR3 totals 13 residues. The CDR3 DNA reads TGCAGTGCCTCCACACAGGGCCCCGGGGAGCTGTTTTTT. It yields the protein CSASTQGPGELFF.

CDR3 region: CASSHQQGQYF. The CDR3 nucleotides read TGTGCCAGCAGTCATCAACAGGGGCAGTACTTC. The rearrangement uses TRBV28 and TRBJ2-4, with 7 positions matching TRBD1. The CDR3 runs to 11 residues. After removal of 5 bases from V and 13 bases from J, the junction contained 5 bases not matched to a gene. The germline CDR1 and CDR2 sequences are MDHEN and SYDVKM.

This clonotype has just a few counts. The chain couples TRBV4-3 to TRBJ2-7; D possibly corresponds to TRBD2 (6 bases). The CDR3 contains 16 residues. The V gene's germline CDR1 is LGHNA and CDR2 YSLEER. Trimming took 0 bases from V and 0 from J, leaving 12 bases between them. CDR3 coding DNA: TGCGCCAGCAGCCAAGATCGGGGGTCAAGCTCCTACGAGCAGTACTTC. Its protein is CASSQDRGSSSYEQYF.

This clonotype was observed a handful of times. A much larger clone differs from this one at a single base, so this may be a read error. This sequence joins TRBV27 and TRBJ2-1; unclear D gene. The assigned J gene may be wrong: the sequence end matches TRBJ2-7 better. Per germline, CDR1 MNHEY and CDR2 SMNVEV (reference sequence). CDR3 length: 15 amino acids. CDR3 nucleotide sequence: TGTGCCAACAGTTTAAAGTACCTTGATTACAATGAGCAGTACTTC. Amino acids: CANSLKYLDYNEQYF.

This clonotype came up a few times. V gene TRBV12-3 or TRBV12-4 combines with J gene TRBJ2-7, with D possibly matching TRBD1 (5 bases). Trimming stripped 1 base from V and 6 bases from J, with 10 bases between. The CDR3 is 13 amino acids. The CDR3 loop reads CASSLGQGCEQYF. For the CDR3, the DNA is TGTGCCAGCAGTTTAGGTCAGGGTTGCGAGCAGTACTTC.

This clonotype was recorded many times. V and J are TRBV7-9 and TRBJ2-1; 7 nucleotides match TRBD1. The V gene's germline CDR1 is SEHNR and CDR2 FQNEAQ (reference sequence). V dropped 1 base and J dropped 0; count of bases not matched to a gene: 6. The length of the CDR3 is 17 residues. This CDR3 reads CASSLGTGQISYNEQFF. Here the CDR3 DNA reads TGTGCCAGCAGCTTAGGGACGGGACAGATCTCCTACAATGAGCAGTTCTTC.

The rearrangement joins TRBV3-1 to TRBJ2-1; TRBD2 agrees at 7 bases. The CDR3 loop spans 14 amino acids. From germline, CDR1 is LGHDT and CDR2 YNNKEL (reference sequence). V was clipped by 4 bases and J by 5 bases; unmatched bases: 5. The CDR3 DNA sequence: TGTGCCAGCAGCCCCCTGGCGGGGGACAATGAGCAGTTCTTC. Translating gives CASSPLAGDNEQFF.

The V call is TRBV7-6, the J call TRBJ2-5, with D possibly matching TRBD2 (5 bases). Germline V gene data show CDR1 as SGHVS and CDR2 as FNYEAQ. V was clipped by 2 bases and J by 2 bases, with 12 bases between them. The length of the CDR3 is 15 residues. Here the CDR3 reads CASSLRGLRQETQYF. CDR3 sequence (DNA): TGTGCCAGCAGCTTACGCGGACTCCGGCAAGAGACCCAGTACTTC.

The V and J genes are TRBV20-1 and TRBJ2-5; 10 nucleotides align to TRBD2. The length of the CDR3 is 16 residues. V shed 3 bases, J shed 0 bases, and the junction held 7 bases outside the gene matches. Germline assignment: CDR1 DFQATT and CDR2 SNEGSKA (reference sequence). As DNA, the CDR3 is TGCAGTGCTAGGTCTAGCGGGGGCCCGTACCAAGAGACCCAGTACTTC. Its protein product is CSARSSGGPYQETQYF.

This clonotype showed up many times. V and J are TRBV12-3 or TRBV12-4 and TRBJ2-7; TRBD1 agrees at 8 bases. J lost 5 bases, V lost 6 bases, and 3 bases had no gene match. The CDR3 has 12 residues. The CDR3 sequence is CASRQGQDEQYF. In DNA, the CDR3 is TGTGCCAGCAGACAGGGACAGGACGAGCAGTACTTC.